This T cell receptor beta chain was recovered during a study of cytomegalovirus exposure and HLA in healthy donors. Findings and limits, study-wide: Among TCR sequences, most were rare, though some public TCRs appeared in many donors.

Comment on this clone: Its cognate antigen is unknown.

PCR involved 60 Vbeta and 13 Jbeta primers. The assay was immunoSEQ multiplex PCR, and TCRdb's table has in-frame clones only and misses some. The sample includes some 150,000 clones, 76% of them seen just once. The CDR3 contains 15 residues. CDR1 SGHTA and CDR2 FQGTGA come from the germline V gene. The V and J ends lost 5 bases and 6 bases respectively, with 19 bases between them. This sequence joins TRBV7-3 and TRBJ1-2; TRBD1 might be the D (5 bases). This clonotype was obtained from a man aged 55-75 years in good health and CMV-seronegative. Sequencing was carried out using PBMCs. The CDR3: CASSPRAGKWDGYTF. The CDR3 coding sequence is TGTGCCAGCAGCCCCCGGGCAGGGAAGTGGGATGGCTACACCTTC.